A selection of T cell receptor beta chains follows, all from one sample in a study of OX40 agonist ivuxolimab in advanced cancers. Measured with immunoSEQ multiplex PCR; TCRdb has only the in-frame clones, and not every one. Among about 110,000 clones, 91% were seen once, and the ten largest hold under 0.85%. Material: CD4+ or CD8+ T cells sorted from blood, obtained in a trial of the OX40 agonist ivuxolimab. The receptors come from an adult with an advanced solid tumor such as melanoma, head and neck, liver or kidney cancer. The CDR3 runs from the conserved cysteine through the conserved F or W. The order of the fields is CDR3 length, clone size, J gene, V gene, D gene, CDR3 protein, CDR3 DNA. The D gene is left open where the match is weak. Size is stated for part of the rows, as once, few or many counts, or as a class when the clone is expanded.

cdr3_length: 13; clone_size: NA; j_call: TRBJ2-3; v_call: TRBV7-3; d_call: NA; cdr3_aa: CASSLPGADTQYF; cdr3_nt: TGTGCCAGCAGCTTACCGGGGGCAGATACGCAGTATTTT
cdr3_length: 11; clone_size: once; j_call: TRBJ2-1; v_call: TRBV20-1; d_call: NA; cdr3_aa: CSAPLFGEQFF; cdr3_nt: TGCAGTGCTCCCCTCTTTGGGGAGCAGTTCTTC
cdr3_length: 11; clone_size: NA; j_call: TRBJ1-6; v_call: TRBV10-3; d_call: NA; cdr3_aa: CAISEEGPLHF; cdr3_nt: TGTGCCATCAGTGAAGAAGGGCCCCTCCACTTT
cdr3_length: 17; clone_size: NA; j_call: TRBJ2-1; v_call: TRBV11-2; d_call: NA; cdr3_aa: CASSLRLDSSNANEQFF; cdr3_nt: TGTGCCAGCAGCTTAAGATTGGATTCCTCCAACGCGAATGAGCAGTTCTTC
cdr3_length: 11; clone_size: few; j_call: TRBJ2-3; v_call: TRBV2; d_call: NA; cdr3_aa: CASSVIDTQYF; cdr3_nt: TGTGCCAGCAGTGTCATAGATACGCAGTATTTT
cdr3_length: 17; clone_size: NA; j_call: TRBJ2-7; v_call: TRBV7-8; d_call: TRBD1; cdr3_aa: CASSLALTGQLTYEQYF; cdr3_nt: TGTGCCAGCAGCTTAGCGCTAACGGGACAGTTGACCTACGAGCAGTACTTC
cdr3_length: 13; clone_size: NA; j_call: TRBJ1-2; v_call: TRBV6-5; d_call: TRBD1; cdr3_aa: CASSLQGRSGYTF; cdr3_nt: TGTGCCAGCAGCTTACAGGGGAGGAGTGGCTACACCTTC
cdr3_length: 15; clone_size: NA; j_call: TRBJ1-2; v_call: TRBV6-6; d_call: NA; cdr3_aa: CASSYSGFVDYGYTF; cdr3_nt: TGTGCCAGCAGTTACTCGGGGTTCGTTGACTATGGCTACACCTTC
cdr3_length: 16; clone_size: few; j_call: TRBJ2-3; v_call: TRBV5-8; d_call: TRBD1; cdr3_aa: CASSSGTDQNTDTQYF; cdr3_nt: TGTGCCAGCAGCTCGGGGACAGATCAAAACACAGATACGCAGTATTTT
cdr3_length: 15; clone_size: NA; j_call: TRBJ1-1; v_call: TRBV29-1; d_call: TRBD1; cdr3_aa: CSVGGGQGEGTEAFF; cdr3_nt: TGCAGCGTTGGGGGGGGACAGGGCGAAGGCACTGAAGCTTTCTTT
cdr3_length: 13; clone_size: NA; j_call: TRBJ2-5; v_call: TRBV5-4; d_call: NA; cdr3_aa: CASSVGGVETQYF; cdr3_nt: TGTGCCAGCAGCGTTGGAGGGGTGGAGACCCAGTACTTC
cdr3_length: 13; clone_size: NA; j_call: TRBJ2-1; v_call: TRBV10-1; d_call: TRBD1; cdr3_aa: CASSLGTVNEQFF; cdr3_nt: TGCGCCAGCAGTCTCGGGACAGTCAATGAGCAGTTCTTC
cdr3_length: 13; clone_size: NA; j_call: TRBJ2-3; v_call: TRBV6-4; d_call: NA; cdr3_aa: CASSDPNTDTQYF; cdr3_nt: TGTGCCAGCAGTGATCCAAACACAGATACGCAGTATTTT
cdr3_length: 11; clone_size: NA; j_call: TRBJ2-1; v_call: TRBV2; d_call: NA; cdr3_aa: CASRSVGSWFF; cdr3_nt: TGTGCCAGCAGATCCGTCGGGAGCTGGTTCTTC
cdr3_length: 15; clone_size: once; j_call: TRBJ2-3; v_call: TRBV5-1; d_call: TRBD1; cdr3_aa: CASSLDGQGTDTQYF; cdr3_nt: TGCGCCAGCAGCCTGGACGGACAGGGAACAGATACGCAGTATTTT
cdr3_length: 15; clone_size: NA; j_call: TRBJ2-1; v_call: TRBV5-1; d_call: TRBD1; cdr3_aa: CASSLGTGNFNEQFF; cdr3_nt: TGCGCCAGCAGCTTGGGGACAGGGAATTTTAATGAGCAGTTCTTC
cdr3_length: 14; clone_size: NA; j_call: TRBJ1-5; v_call: TRBV6-6; d_call: NA; cdr3_aa: CASTSRSDNQPQHF; cdr3_nt: TGTGCCAGCACCTCGAGAAGCGACAATCAGCCCCAGCATTTT
cdr3_length: 13; clone_size: NA; j_call: TRBJ1-2; v_call: TRBV19; d_call: NA; cdr3_aa: CASRRFRGLGYTF; cdr3_nt: TGTGCCAGTAGGCGATTCCGGGGGCTGGGCTACACCTTC
cdr3_length: 15; clone_size: NA; j_call: TRBJ1-5; v_call: TRBV6-5; d_call: NA; cdr3_aa: CASRQQTVINQPQHF; cdr3_nt: TGTGCCAGCAGACAACAGACAGTAATCAATCAGCCCCAGCATTTT
cdr3_length: 15; clone_size: NA; j_call: TRBJ2-5; v_call: TRBV7-9; d_call: TRBD1; cdr3_aa: CASSLVAGGTETQYF; cdr3_nt: TGTGCCAGCAGCTTAGTTGCAGGGGGCACGGAGACCCAGTACTTC
cdr3_length: 14; clone_size: NA; j_call: TRBJ2-5; v_call: TRBV27; d_call: NA; cdr3_aa: CASSLWGNQETQYF; cdr3_nt: TGTGCCAGCAGTTTATGGGGTAACCAAGAGACCCAGTACTTC
cdr3_length: 15; clone_size: NA; j_call: TRBJ1-3; v_call: TRBV6-5; d_call: NA; cdr3_aa: CASSLDRLSGNTIYF; cdr3_nt: TGTGCCAGCAGCCTAGACAGACTCTCTGGAAACACCATATATTTT
cdr3_length: 13; clone_size: NA; j_call: TRBJ2-1; v_call: TRBV19; d_call: NA; cdr3_aa: CASSIVGNNEQFF; cdr3_nt: TGTGCCAGTAGTATAGTTGGCAACAATGAGCAGTTCTTC
cdr3_length: 15; clone_size: NA; j_call: TRBJ2-7; v_call: TRBV6-1; d_call: NA; cdr3_aa: CASSETGRISDEQYF; cdr3_nt: TGTGCCAGCAGTGAAACAGGGAGGATTAGCGACGAGCAGTACTTC
cdr3_length: 12; clone_size: NA; j_call: TRBJ2-7; v_call: TRBV5-5; d_call: NA; cdr3_aa: CASSFESYEQYF; cdr3_nt: TGTGCCAGCAGCTTTGAATCCTACGAGCAGTACTTC
cdr3_length: 14; clone_size: NA; j_call: TRBJ2-7; v_call: TRBV19; d_call: NA; cdr3_aa: CASSAQGPNYEQYF; cdr3_nt: TGTGCCAGTAGTGCCCAGGGACCAAACTACGAGCAGTACTTC
cdr3_length: 13; clone_size: NA; j_call: TRBJ1-6; v_call: TRBV30; d_call: NA; cdr3_aa: CAGGGRNYSPLHF; cdr3_nt: TGTGCCGGGGGGGGGCGAAATTATTCACCCCTCCACTTT